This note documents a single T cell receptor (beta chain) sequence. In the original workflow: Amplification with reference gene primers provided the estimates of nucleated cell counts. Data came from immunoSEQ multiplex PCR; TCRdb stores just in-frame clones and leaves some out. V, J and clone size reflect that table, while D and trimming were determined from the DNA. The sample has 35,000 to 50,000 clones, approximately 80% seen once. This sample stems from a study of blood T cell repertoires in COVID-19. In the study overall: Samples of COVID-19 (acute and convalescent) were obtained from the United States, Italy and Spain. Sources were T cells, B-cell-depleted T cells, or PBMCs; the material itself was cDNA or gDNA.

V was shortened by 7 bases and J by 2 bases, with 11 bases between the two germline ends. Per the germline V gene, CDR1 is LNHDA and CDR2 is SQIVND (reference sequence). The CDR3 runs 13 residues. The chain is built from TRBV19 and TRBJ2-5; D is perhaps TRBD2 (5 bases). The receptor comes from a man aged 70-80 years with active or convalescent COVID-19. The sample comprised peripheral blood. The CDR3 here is CASMASGQETQYF. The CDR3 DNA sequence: TGTGCCAGTATGGCCAGCGGTCAAGAGACCCAGTACTTC.